This TCR beta chain came from a study of T cell responses to AZD1222 COVID-19 vaccine. This clone was counted once. This table comes from immunoSEQ multiplex PCR, and its TCRdb copy is limited to in-frame clones, with some not included. The sample has 75,000 to 95,000 clones; 70% to 90% are singletons. The length of the CDR3 is 18 residues. V was pared by 4 bases and J by 1 base, with 22 bases between. Germline-derived CDR1 and CDR2 are SGDLS and YYNGEE. This chain uses TRBV9 with TRBJ2-3; the D is unclear. The TCR sequence derives from an adult in good health. The sample consisted of peripheral blood, taken on day 0 of AZD1222 vaccination. The CDR3 here is CASSPYPVTELRTDTQYF. The CDR3 DNA is TGTGCCAGCAGCCCATACCCCGTGACCGAGCTCCGCACAGATACGCAGTATTTT.